This is a list of T cell receptor beta chains from one sample in a study of blood T cells in healthy people across ages. TCRdb used MiXCR to reprocess the 5' RACE reads, holding one entry per CDR3 protein. The table has some 760,000 distinct CDR3 sequences, 25% seen once. These same data were also listed under a study on T cells of mothers and their children.

Sequencing was carried out using blood. The receptors come from a boy aged 5 to 17 in good health. CDR3s include the opening cysteine and the closing phenylalanine or tryptophan. Each record gives: V gene, J gene, CDR3 protein.

>TRBV20-1|TRBJ2-1
CSAQEASGGQEQFF
>TRBV4-1|-
CASSQVLSGSSYEQYF
>TRBV29-1|TRBJ2-5
CSAWVGQETQYF
>TRBV4-3|TRBJ2-6
CANSQDGGSGANVLTF
>TRBV6-6|TRBJ2-5
CASSQGGRVWEQYF
>TRBV28|TRBJ2-3
CASTFPEGAGTDTQYF
>TRBV7-9|TRBJ2-5
CASSSPRTDLETQYF
>TRBV27|TRBJ1-1
CASRETGQLTEAFF
>TRBV7-7|TRBJ2-2
CASSLVPWDYVNTGELFF
>TRBV10-3|TRBJ2-1
CAISGTGDYNEQFF
>TRBV6-5|TRBJ1-1
CASFGQGNTEALF
>TRBV12-3/TRBV12-4|TRBJ2-3
CASSLGRVGTDTQYF
>TRBV19|TRBJ2-3
CASRAPGLATDTQYF
>TRBV6-2/TRBV6-3|TRBJ2-1
CASSYSHLMVVSYNEQFF
>TRBV11-3|TRBJ2-1
CASSEETSQGPYNEQFF
>TRBV9|TRBJ2-3
CASSVYGTGSTDAQYF
>TRBV7-9|TRBJ2-3
CASSKVTTAADTQYF
>TRBV28|TRBJ2-3
CASQFTGARTDTQYF
>TRBV12-3/TRBV12-4|TRBJ1-4
CASSQQGGDEKLFF
>TRBV29-1|TRBJ1-1
CSVEDGQIGAFF
>TRBV10-2|TRBJ2-7
CASSGVSGYEQYF
>TRBV7-6|TRBJ2-3
CASSLAVNPGTDTQYF
>TRBV6-6|TRBJ2-7
CASNYTRPGEGYEQYF
>TRBV18|TRBJ2-3
CASSTTAGGLDTQYF
>TRBV7-2|TRBJ2-2
CASSSFSGSGELFF
>TRBV6-2/TRBV6-3|TRBJ1-1
CASSYLGNEAFF
>TRBV29-1|TRBJ2-5
CSVVPPYGRSQETQYF
>TRBV12-3/TRBV12-4|TRBJ1-1
CASSLAQGAEAFF
>TRBV5-1|TRBJ2-1
CASSRTGGNSGRPNEQFF
>TRBV7-3|TRBJ2-6
CASSPWGDSTGANVLTF
>TRBV15|TRBJ2-2
CATSTVETGELFF
>TRBV29-1|TRBJ1-1
CSVLQVAAFF